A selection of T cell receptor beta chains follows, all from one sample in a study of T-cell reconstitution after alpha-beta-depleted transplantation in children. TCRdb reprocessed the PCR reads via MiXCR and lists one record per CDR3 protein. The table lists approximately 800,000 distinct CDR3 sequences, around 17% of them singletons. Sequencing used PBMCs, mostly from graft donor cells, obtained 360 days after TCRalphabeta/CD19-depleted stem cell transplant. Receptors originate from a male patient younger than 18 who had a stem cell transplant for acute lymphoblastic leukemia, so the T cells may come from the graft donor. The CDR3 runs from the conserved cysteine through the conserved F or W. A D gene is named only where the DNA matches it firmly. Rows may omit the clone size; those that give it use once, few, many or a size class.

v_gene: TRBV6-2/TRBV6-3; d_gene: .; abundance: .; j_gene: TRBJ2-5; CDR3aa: CASSGSRVKTQYF; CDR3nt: TGTGCCAGCAGTGGAAGTAGAGTGAAGACCCAGTACTTC
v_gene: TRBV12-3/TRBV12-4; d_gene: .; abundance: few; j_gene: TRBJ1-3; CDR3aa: CASSLVGTASGNTIYF; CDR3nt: TGTGCCAGCAGTTTAGTGGGCACGGCCTCTGGAAACACCATATATTTT
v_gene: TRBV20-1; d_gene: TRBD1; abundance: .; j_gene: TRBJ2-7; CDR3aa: CSARVGTGYYEQYF; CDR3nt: TGCAGTGCTAGAGTTGGGACAGGCTACTACGAGCAGTACTTC
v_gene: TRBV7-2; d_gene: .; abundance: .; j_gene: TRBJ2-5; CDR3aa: CASSRARSVLAQYF; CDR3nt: TGTGCCAGCAGCCGGGCACGTTCCGTGTTGGCCCAGTACTTC
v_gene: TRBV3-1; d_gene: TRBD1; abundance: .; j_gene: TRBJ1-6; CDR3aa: CASSQGTGVNSPLHF; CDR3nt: TGTGCCAGCAGCCAAGGTACAGGGGTGAATTCACCCCTCCACTTT
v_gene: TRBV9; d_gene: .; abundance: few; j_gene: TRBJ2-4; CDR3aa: CASSQTGTSNIQYF; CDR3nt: TGTGCCAGCAGCCAGACAGGAACATCGAACATTCAGTACTTC
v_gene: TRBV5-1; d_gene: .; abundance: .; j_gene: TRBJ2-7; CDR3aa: CASKRTATYEQYF; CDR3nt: TGCGCCAGCAAGAGAACAGCAACCTACGAGCAGTACTTC
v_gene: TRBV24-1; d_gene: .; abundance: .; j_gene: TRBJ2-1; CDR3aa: CATSDLGPGGAAYNEQFF; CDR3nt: TGTGCCACCAGTGATTTGGGGCCCGGGGGAGCGGCCTACAATGAGCAGTTCTTC
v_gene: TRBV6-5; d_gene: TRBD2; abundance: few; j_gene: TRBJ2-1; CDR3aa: CASSYQTGPGTSQFF; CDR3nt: TGTGCCAGCAGTTACCAAACAGGGCCCGGGACTAGTCAGTTCTTC
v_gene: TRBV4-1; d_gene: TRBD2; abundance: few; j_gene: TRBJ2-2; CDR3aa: CASSRGLAELNTGELFF; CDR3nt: TGCGCCAGCAGCCGGGGACTAGCGGAATTGAACACCGGGGAGCTGTTTTTT
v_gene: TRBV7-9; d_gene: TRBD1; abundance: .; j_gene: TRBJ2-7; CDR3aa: CASSAGGQGNEQYF; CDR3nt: TGTGCCAGCAGCGCCGGGGGACAGGGAAACGAGCAGTACTTC
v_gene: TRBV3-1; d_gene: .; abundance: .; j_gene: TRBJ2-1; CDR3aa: CASSRHLLSGLSDEQFF; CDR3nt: TGTGCCAGCAGCCGCCACCTGTTGAGCGGTCTTAGCGATGAGCAGTTCTTC
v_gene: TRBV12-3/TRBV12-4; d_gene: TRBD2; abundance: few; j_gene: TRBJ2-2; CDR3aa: CASTPPLGGRGNRELFF; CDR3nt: TGTGCCAGCACCCCTCCCCTGGGCGGGAGAGGAAACCGGGAGCTGTTTTTT
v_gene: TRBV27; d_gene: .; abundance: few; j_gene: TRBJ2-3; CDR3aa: CASSLKGRTDTQYF; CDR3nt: TGTGCCAGCAGTTTAAAGGGCAGAACAGATACGCAGTATTTT
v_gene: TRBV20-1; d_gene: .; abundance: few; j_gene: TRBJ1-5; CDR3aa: CSATQASNQPQHF; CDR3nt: TGCAGTGCTACCCAAGCAAGCAATCAGCCCCAGCATTTT
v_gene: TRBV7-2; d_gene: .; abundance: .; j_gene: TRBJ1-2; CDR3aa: CASSLALTNYGYTF; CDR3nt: TGTGCCAGCAGCTTAGCTCTTACTAACTATGGCTACACCTTC
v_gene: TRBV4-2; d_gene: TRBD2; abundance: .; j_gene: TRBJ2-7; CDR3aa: CASSQDYRGTSGRANYEQYF; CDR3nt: TGTGCCAGCAGCCAAGATTATCGGGGGACTAGCGGGAGGGCGAACTACGAGCAGTACTTC
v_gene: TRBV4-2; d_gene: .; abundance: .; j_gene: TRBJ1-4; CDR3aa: CASSQGEGGPGFSTNEKLFF; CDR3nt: TGTGCCAGCAGCCAAGGGGAGGGAGGGCCCGGATTCTCAACTAATGAAAAACTGTTTTTT
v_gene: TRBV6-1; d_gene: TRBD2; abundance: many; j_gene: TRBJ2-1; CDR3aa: CASSESSGRAIEQFF; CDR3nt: TGTGCCAGCAGTGAATCTAGCGGGAGGGCTATTGAGCAGTTCTTC
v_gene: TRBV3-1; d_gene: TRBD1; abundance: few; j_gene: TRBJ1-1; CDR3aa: CASSQGEARGSGAFF; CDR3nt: TGTGCCAGCAGCCAAGGGGAGGCCAGGGGGTCGGGAGCTTTCTTT
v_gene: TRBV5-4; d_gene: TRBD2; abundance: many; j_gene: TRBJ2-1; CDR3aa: CASSLLAGGWNEQFF; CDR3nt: TGTGCCAGCAGCTTGCTAGCGGGAGGGTGGAATGAGCAGTTCTTC
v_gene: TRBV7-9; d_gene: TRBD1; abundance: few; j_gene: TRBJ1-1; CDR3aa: CASSLRTGPAFF; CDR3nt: TGTGCCAGCAGCCTACGGACAGGGCCCGCTTTCTTT
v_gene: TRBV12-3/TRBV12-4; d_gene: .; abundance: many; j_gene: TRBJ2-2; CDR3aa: CASSPQLGAGELFF; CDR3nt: TGTGCCAGCAGCCCCCAACTCGGGGCCGGGGAGCTGTTTTTT
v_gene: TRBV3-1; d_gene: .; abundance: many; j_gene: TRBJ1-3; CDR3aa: CASSRGGNTIYF; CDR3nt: TGTGCCAGCAGCCGGGGAGGAAACACCATATATTTT
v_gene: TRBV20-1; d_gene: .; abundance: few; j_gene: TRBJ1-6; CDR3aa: CSARTVRNSPLHF; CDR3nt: TGCAGTGCCAGGACAGTGAGGAATTCACCCCTCCACTTT
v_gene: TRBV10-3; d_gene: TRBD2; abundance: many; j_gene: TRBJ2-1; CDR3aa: CAITQREVQEQFF; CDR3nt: TGTGCCATCACCCAGCGGGAGGTGCAAGAGCAGTTCTTC
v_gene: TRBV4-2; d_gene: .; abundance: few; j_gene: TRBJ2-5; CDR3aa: CASSQDLDGAGIETQYF; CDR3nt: TGTGCCAGCAGCCAAGATCTTGATGGCGCGGGAATTGAGACCCAGTACTTC
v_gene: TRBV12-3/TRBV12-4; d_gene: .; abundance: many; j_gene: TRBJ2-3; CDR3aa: CASSSGRDTQYF; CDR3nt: TGTGCCAGCAGTTCGGGGCGAGATACGCAGTATTTT
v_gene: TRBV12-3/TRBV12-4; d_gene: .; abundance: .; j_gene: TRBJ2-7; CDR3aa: CASSIRGEQYF; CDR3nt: TGTGCCAGCAGTATACGGGGGGAGCAGTACTTC
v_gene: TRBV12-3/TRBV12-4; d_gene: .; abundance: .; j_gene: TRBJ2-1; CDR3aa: CASSLLGSSGQFF; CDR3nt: TGTGCCAGCAGCCTTCTGGGGTCATCGGGGCAGTTCTTC
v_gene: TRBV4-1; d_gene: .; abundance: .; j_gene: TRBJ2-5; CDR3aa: CASSQGGRETQYF; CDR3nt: TGCGCCAGCAGCCAAGGGGGACGGGAGACCCAGTACTTC
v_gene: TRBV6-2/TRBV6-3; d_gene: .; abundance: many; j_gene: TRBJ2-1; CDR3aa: CASSAHSYNEQFF; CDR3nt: TGTGCCAGCAGCGCCCACTCCTACAATGAGCAGTTCTTC
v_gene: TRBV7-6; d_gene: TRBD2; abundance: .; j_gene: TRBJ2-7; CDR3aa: CASSFAGVRMSSYEQYF; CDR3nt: TGTGCCAGCAGCTTCGCGGGAGTAAGGATGAGCTCCTACGAGCAGTACTTC
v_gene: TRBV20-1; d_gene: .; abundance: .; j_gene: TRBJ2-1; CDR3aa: CSARVADVYNEQFF; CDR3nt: TGCAGTGCTAGAGTAGCGGATGTATACAATGAGCAGTTCTTC
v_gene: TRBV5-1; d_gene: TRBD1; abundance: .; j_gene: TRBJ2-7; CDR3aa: CASSLGTGEVTYEQYF; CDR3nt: TGCGCCAGCAGCTTGGGAACAGGGGAAGTAACCTACGAGCAGTACTTC
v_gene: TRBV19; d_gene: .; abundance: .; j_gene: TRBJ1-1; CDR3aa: CASRGIAEAFF; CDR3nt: TGTGCCAGTAGGGGGATCGCTGAAGCTTTCTTT
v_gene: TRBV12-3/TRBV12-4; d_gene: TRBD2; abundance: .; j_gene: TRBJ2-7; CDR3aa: CASSRRAGGYEQYF; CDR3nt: TGTGCCAGCAGCCGCCGGGCGGGGGGCTACGAGCAGTACTTC
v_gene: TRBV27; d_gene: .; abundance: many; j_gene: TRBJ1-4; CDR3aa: CASSLIGGELFF; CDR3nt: TGTGCCAGCAGTTTGATTGGGGGCGAACTGTTTTTT
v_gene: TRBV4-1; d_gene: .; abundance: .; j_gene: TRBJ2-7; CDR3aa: CASSHGTGKFEQYF; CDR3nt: TGCGCCAGCAGCCACGGAACAGGGAAGTTTGAGCAGTACTTC
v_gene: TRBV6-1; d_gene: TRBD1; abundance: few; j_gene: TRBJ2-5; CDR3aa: CASSGTGTGGETQYF; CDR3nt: TGTGCCAGCAGTGGGACCGGGACAGGGGGCGAGACCCAGTACTTC
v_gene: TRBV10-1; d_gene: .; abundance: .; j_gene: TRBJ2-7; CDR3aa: CASSDHPGEQYF; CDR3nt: TGCGCCAGCAGTGATCACCCGGGCGAGCAGTACTTC
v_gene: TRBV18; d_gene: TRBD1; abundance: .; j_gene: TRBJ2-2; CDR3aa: CASSPLTGRGELFF; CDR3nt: TGTGCCAGCTCACCTCTGACAGGGCGAGGGGAGCTGTTTTTT
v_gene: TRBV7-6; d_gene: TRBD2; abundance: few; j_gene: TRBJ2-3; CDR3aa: CASSLVQGARGLAGDTDTQYF; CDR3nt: TGTGCCAGCAGCTTAGTTCAGGGGGCCCGCGGCCTAGCGGGGGACACAGATACGCAGTATTTT
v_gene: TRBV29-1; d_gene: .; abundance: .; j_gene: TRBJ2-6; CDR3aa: CSVQERVGVGSGANVLTF; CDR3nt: TGCAGCGTTCAGGAGAGGGTTGGGGTAGGCTCTGGGGCCAACGTCCTGACTTTC
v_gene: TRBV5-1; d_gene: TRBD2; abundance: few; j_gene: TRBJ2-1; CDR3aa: CASTSGGYNEQFF; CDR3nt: TGCGCCAGCACCTCGGGGGGATACAATGAGCAGTTCTTC
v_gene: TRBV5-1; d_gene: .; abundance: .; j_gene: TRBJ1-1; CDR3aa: CASSFGQGTQAFF; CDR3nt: TGCGCCAGCAGCTTCGGCCAGGGGACTCAAGCTTTCTTT
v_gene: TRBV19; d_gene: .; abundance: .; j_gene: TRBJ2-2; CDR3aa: CASSTDPYTGELFF; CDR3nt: TGTGCCAGTAGTACCGACCCGTACACCGGGGAGCTGTTTTTT
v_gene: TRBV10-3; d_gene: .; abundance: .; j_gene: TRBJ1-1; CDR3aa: CAIKVLGSNTEAFF; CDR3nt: TGTGCCATCAAAGTACTGGGTTCGAACACTGAAGCTTTCTTT
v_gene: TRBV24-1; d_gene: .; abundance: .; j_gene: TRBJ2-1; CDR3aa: CAACYLQASYNEQFF; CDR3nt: TGTGCCGCCTGTTATTTGCAGGCTAGCTACAATGAGCAGTTCTTC
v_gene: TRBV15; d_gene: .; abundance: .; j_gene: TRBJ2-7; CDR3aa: CATSGDRHYEQYF; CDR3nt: TGTGCCACCAGCGGAGACAGGCACTACGAGCAGTACTTC
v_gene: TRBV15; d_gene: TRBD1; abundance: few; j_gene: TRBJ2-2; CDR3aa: CATSDRASGGELFF; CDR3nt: TGTGCCACCAGCGACAGGGCGAGTGGCGGGGAGCTGTTTTTT
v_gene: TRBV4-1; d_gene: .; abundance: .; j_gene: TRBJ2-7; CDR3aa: CASSQVSGPHYEQYF; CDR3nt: TGCGCCAGCAGCCAAGTATCCGGGCCCCACTACGAGCAGTACTTC
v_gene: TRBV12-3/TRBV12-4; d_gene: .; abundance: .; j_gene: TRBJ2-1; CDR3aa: CASTTGEGTPYNEQFF; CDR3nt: TGTGCCAGCACCACCGGGGAGGGGACACCTTACAATGAGCAGTTCTTC
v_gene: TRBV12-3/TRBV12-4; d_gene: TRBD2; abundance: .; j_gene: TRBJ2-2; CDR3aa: CASSWALGGTGELFF; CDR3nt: TGTGCCAGCAGTTGGGCTCTCGGGGGGACCGGGGAGCTGTTTTTT
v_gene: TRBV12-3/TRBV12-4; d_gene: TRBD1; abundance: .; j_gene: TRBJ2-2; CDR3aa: CASSNGDRGLGGTGELFF; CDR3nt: TGTGCCAGCAGCAATGGGGACAGGGGGCTCGGTGGCACCGGGGAGCTGTTTTTT
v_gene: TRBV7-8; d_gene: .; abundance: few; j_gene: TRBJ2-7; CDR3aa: CASSSRTDFWEQYF; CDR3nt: TGTGCCAGCAGCTCAAGGACTGACTTCTGGGAGCAGTACTTC
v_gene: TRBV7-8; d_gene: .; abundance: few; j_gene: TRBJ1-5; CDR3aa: CASSVAGRSWGNQPQHF; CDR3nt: TGTGCCAGCAGTGTAGCCGGCAGGTCTTGGGGCAATCAGCCCCAGCATTTT
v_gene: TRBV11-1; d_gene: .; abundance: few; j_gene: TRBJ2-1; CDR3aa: CASSSRLPYNEQFF; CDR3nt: TGTGCCAGCAGCTCCCGACTACCCTACAATGAGCAGTTCTTC
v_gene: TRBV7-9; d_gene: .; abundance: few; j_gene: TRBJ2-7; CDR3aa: CASSNLGGGYEQYF; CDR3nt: TGTGCCAGCAGCAACCTGGGGGGCGGCTACGAGCAGTACTTC